The present T cell receptor (beta chain) was sequenced within a study of blood T cell repertoires in COVID-19. Turning to the study itself: COVID-19 samples, acute and convalescent, were from the United States, Italy and Spain. T cells, B-cell-depleted T cells, or PBMCs provided the cDNA or gDNA that served as material.

The CDR3 sequence is 17 residues long. Germline trimming cut 1 base from V and 10 bases from J; bases unmatched to any gene: 12. Germline V CDR1 and CDR2: LNHDA, SQIVND (reference sequence). Under the authors' procedure: The assay estimated nucleated cells by amplifying reference gene primers. Measured with immunoSEQ multiplex PCR; TCRdb has only the in-frame clones, and not every one. Clone size and V and J calls were adopted from that table, with D and trimming inferred from the DNA. The sample shows 75,000 to 85,000 clones, around 88% of them seen only once. The source of this sequence is a human donor in a cohort sampled during active COVID-19. The sample consisted of peripheral blood. This chain uses TRBV19 with TRBJ2-1; 11 bases line up with TRBD2. CDR3 sequence: CASSIGLRASGRPEQFF. The CDR3 nucleotides read TGTGCCAGTAGTATAGGTTTAAGGGCTAGCGGGAGGCCCGAGCAGTTCTTC.